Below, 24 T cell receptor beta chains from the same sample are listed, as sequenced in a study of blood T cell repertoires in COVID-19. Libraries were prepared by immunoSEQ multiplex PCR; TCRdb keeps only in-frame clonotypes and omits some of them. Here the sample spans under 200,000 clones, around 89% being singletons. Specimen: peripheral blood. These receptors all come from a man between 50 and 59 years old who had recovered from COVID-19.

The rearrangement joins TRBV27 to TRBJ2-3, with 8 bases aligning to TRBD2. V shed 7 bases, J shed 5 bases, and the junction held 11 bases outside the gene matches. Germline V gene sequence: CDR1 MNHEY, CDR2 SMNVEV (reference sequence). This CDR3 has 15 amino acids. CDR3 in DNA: TGTGCCAGCATCCGGGGGGGAGGGCCCAGAGATACGCAGTATTTT. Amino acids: CASIRGGGPRDTQYF.

This chain's CDR3 is CASSFPGNTIYF. Here the CDR3 DNA reads TGTGCCAGCAGTTTTCCAGGAAACACCATATATTTT. The chain has TRBV27 and TRBJ1-3; D call uncertain. Germline V gives CDR1 MNHEY, CDR2 SMNVEV (reference sequence). The V end was cut by 3 bases, the J end by 4 bases, with 4 bases between. The CDR3 loop spans 12 amino acids.

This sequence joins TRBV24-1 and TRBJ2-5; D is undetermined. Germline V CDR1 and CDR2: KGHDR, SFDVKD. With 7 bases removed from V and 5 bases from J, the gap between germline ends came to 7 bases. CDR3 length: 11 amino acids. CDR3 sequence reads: CATSFGETQYF. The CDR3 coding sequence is TGTGCCACCAGCTTCGGGGAGACCCAGTACTTC.

The CDR3 sequence: CASLGTSGSSYNEQFF. CDR3 bases: TGTGCCAGTTTGGGGACTAGCGGTAGCTCCTACAATGAGCAGTTCTTC. The chain has TRBV6-7 and TRBJ2-1, with 11 bases matching TRBD2. TRBV6-7 is filed as an ORF, its function uncertain. The CDR3 extends over 16 amino acids. V was clipped by 9 bases and J by 0 bases; unmatched bases: 7.

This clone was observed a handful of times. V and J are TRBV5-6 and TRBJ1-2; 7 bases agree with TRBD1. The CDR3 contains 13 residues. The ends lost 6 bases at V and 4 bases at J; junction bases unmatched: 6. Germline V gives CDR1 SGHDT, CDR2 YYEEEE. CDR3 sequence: CASTTGAPYGYTF. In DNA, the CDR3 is TGTGCCAGCACCACAGGGGCACCCTATGGCTACACCTTC.

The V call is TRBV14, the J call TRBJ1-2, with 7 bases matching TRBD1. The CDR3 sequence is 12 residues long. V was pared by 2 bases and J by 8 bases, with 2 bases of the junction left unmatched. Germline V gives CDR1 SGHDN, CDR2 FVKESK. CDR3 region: CASSQTGAGYTF. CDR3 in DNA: TGTGCCAGCAGCCAAACAGGGGCCGGCTACACCTTC.

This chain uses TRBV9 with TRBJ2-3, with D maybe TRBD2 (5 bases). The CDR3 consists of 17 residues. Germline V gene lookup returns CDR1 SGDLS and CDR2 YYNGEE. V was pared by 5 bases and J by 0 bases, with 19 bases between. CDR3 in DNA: TGTGCCAGCAGTCCCTTAGGTGCGGGCCCTAGCACAGATACGCAGTATTTT. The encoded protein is CASSPLGAGPSTDTQYF.

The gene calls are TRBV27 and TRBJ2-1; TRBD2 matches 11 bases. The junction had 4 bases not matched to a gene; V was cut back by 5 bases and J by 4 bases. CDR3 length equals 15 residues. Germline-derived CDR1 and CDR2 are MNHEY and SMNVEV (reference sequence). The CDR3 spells CASSKTSGGYNEQFF. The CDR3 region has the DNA TGTGCCAGCAGTAAAACTAGCGGGGGTTACAATGAGCAGTTCTTC.

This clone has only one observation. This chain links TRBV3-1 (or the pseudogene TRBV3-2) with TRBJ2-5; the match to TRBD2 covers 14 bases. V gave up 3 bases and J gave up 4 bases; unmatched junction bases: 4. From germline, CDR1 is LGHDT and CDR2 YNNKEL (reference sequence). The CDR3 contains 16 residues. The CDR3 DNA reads TGTGCCAGCAGCCACCCAGGGACTAGCGGGAGAGAGACCCAGTACTTC. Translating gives CASSHPGTSGRETQYF.

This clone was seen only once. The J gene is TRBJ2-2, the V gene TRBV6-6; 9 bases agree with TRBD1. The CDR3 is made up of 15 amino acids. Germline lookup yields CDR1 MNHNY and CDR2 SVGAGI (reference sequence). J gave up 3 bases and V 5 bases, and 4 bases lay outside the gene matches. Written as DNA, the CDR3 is TGTGCCAGCAGTAACCGGGACAGGGACACCGGGGAGCTGTTTTTT. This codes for CASSNRDRDTGELFF.

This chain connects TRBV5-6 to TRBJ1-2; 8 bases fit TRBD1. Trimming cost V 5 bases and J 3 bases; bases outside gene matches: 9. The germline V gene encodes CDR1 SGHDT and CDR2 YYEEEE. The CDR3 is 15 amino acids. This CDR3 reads CASRQTGGGDYGYTF. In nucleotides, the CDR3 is TGTGCCAGCAGACAAACAGGGGGTGGTGACTATGGCTACACCTTC.

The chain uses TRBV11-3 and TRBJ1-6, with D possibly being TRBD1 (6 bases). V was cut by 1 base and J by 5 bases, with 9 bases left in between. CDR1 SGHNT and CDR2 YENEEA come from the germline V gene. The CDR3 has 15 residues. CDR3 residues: CASSLARGHNSPLHF. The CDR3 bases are TGTGCCAGCAGCTTAGCCAGGGGACATAATTCACCCCTCCACTTT.

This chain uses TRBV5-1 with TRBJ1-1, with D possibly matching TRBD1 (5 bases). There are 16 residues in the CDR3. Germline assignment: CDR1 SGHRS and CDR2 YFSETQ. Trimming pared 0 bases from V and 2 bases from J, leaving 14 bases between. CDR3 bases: TGCGCCAGCAGCTTGGGGCAGGGCAGTCCCAACACTGAAGCTTTCTTT. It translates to CASSLGQGSPNTEAFF. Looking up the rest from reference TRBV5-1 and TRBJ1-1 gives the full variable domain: KAGVTQTPRYLIKTRGQQVTLSCSPISGHRSVSWYQQTPGQGLQFLFEYFSETQRNKGNFPGRFSGRQFSNSRSEMNVSTLELGDSALYLCASSLGQGSPNTEAFFGQGTRLTVV.

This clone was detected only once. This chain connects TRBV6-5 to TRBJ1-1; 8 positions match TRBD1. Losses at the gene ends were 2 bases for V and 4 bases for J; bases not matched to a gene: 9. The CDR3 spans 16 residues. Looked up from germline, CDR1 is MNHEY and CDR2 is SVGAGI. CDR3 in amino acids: CASSYAFSGGPTEAFF. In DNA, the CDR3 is TGTGCCAGCAGTTACGCCTTTTCAGGGGGCCCCACTGAAGCTTTCTTT.

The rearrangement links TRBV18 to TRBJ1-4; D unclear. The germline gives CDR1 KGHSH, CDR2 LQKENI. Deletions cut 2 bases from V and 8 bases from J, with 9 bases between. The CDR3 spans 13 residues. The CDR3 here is CASSPGVSEKLFF. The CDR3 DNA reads TGTGCCAGCTCACCAGGAGTCAGCGAAAAACTGTTTTTT.

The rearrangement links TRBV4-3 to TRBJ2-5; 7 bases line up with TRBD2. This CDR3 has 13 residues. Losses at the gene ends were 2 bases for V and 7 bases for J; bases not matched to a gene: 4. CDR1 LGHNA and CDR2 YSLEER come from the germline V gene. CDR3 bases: TGCGCCAGCAGCCAATCGAGGGAGGGGACCCAGTACTTC. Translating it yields CASSQSREGTQYF.

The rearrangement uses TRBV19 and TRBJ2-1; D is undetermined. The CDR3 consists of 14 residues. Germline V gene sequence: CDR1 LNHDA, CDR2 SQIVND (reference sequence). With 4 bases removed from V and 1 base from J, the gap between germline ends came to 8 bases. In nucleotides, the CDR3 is TGTGCCAGTAGTAGGCGCGGTTCCTACAATGAGCAGTTCTTC. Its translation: CASSRRGSYNEQFF.

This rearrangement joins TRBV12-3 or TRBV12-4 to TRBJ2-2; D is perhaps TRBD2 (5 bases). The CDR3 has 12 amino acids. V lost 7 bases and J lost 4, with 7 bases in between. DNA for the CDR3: TGTGCCAGCAACGAGGGCACCGGGGAGCTGTTTTTT. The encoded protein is CASNEGTGELFF.

CDR3 amino acids: CASSQQLYTEAFF. The CDR3 DNA sequence: TGTGCCAGCAGTCAACAGCTTTACACTGAAGCTTTCTTT. The chain combines TRBV7-3 with TRBJ1-1; D uncertain. Per the germline V gene, CDR1 is SGHTA and CDR2 is FQGTGA. The CDR3 totals 13 residues. Trimming removed 6 bases at V and 3 bases at J, with 11 bases between.

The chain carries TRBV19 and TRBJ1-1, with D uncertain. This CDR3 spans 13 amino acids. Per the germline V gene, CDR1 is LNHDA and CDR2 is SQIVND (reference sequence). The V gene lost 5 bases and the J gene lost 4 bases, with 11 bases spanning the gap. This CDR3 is CASSLGSGTEAFF. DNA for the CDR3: TGTGCCAGTAGTTTAGGGAGCGGCACTGAAGCTTTCTTT.

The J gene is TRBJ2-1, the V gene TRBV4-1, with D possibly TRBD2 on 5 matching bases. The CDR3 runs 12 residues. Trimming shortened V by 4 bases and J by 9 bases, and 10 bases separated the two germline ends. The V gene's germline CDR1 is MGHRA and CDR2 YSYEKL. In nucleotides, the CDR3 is TGCGCCAGCAGCCTCGGAGGAGGTGAGCAGTTCTTC. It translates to CASSLGGGEQFF.

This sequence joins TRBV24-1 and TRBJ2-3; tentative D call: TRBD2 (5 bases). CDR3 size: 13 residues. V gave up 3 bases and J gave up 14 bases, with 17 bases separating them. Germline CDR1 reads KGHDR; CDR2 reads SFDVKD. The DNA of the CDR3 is TGTGCCACCAGTGATCACCGGGATTACGTTCGGTATTTT. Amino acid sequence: CATSDHRDYVRYF.

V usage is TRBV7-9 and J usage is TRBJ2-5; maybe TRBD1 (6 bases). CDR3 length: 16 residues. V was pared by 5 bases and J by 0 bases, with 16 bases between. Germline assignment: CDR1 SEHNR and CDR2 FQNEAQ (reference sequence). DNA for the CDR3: TGTGCCAGCAGCCCATACAGGGACCAGTACCAAGAGACCCAGTACTTC. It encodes CASSPYRDQYQETQYF.

The CDR3 reads CASSSPGQGAGANVLTF. The CDR3 nucleotides are TGTGCCAGCAGCTCGCCGGGACAGGGTGCAGGGGCCAACGTCCTGACTTTC. The chain couples TRBV5-4 to TRBJ2-6, with TRBD1 identical over 9 bases. The CDR3 is 17 residues long. Trimming at V came to 3 bases and at J to 4 bases, leaving 8 bases not matched to a gene. Germline lookup yields CDR1 SGHNT and CDR2 YYREEE (reference sequence).